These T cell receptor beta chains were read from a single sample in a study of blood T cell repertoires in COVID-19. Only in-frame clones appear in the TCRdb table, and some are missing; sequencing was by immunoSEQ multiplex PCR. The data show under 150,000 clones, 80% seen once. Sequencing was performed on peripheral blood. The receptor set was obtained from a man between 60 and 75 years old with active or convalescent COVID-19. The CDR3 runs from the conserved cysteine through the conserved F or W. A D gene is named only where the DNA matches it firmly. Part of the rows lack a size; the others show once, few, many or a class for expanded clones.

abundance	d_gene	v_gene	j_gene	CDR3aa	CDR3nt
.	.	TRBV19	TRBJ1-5	CAPFRDNQQPQHF	TGTGCTCCCTTCCGGGACAATCAACAGCCCCAGCATTTT
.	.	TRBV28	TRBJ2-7	CASSPPVLSSYEQYF	TGTGCCAGCAGTCCCCCAGTGCTCAGCTCCTACGAGCAGTACTTC
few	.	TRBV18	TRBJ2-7	CASSPAKARSGEQYF	TGTGCCAGCTCACCGGCGAAGGCGCGATCGGGGGAGCAGTACTTC
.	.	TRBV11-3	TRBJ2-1	CASSLGGGPTNEQFF	TGTGCCAGCAGCTTAGGGGGGGGCCCCACCAATGAGCAGTTCTTC
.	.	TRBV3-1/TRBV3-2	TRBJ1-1	CASSHGGGDTEAFF	TGTGCCAGCAGCCACGGAGGGGGGGACACTGAAGCTTTCTTT
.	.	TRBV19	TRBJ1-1	CASCGALEAEAFF	TGTGCCAGTTGTGGGGCCCTCGAAGCTGAAGCTTTCTTT
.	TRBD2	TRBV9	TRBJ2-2	CASSARTSSNTGELFF	TGTGCCAGCAGCGCGCGGACTAGCTCGAACACCGGGGAGCTGTTTTTT
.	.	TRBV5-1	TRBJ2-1	CASSLGRREREQFF	TGCGCCAGCAGCTTGGGGCGGAGGGAGCGGGAGCAGTTCTTC
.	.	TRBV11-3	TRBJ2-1	CASSLDYPYNEQFF	TGTGCCAGCAGCTTGGACTACCCCTACAATGAGCAGTTCTTC
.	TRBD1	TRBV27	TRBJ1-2	CASRRTGGNYGYTF	TGTGCCAGCAGGAGGACAGGGGGGAACTATGGCTACACCTTC
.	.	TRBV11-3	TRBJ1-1	CASSTSGTEAFF	TGTGCCAGCAGCACGTCGGGAACTGAAGCTTTCTTT
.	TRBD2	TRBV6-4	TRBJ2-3	CASSEGLAGPDTQYF	TGTGCCAGCAGTGAAGGACTAGCGGGACCAGATACGCAGTATTTT
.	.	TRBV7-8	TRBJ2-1	CASTMTGARGAYNEQFF	TGTGCCAGCACAATGACTGGGGCAAGGGGCGCCTACAATGAGCAGTTCTTC
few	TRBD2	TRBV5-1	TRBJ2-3	CASRREGAADTQYF	TGCGCCAGCAGGCGGGAGGGCGCCGCAGATACGCAGTATTTT
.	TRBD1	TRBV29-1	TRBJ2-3	CSVRTGTVTDTQYF	TGCAGCGTTAGAACCGGGACAGTCACAGATACGCAGTATTTT
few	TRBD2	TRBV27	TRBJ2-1	CASSFTSGSLNEQFF	TGTGCCAGCAGTTTCACCAGCGGGAGTCTAAATGAGCAGTTCTTC